The next 5 T cell receptor beta chains were all read from a single sample in a study of control samples from healthy donors and cancer patients. The assay was immunoSEQ multiplex PCR, and TCRdb's table has in-frame clones only and misses some. The sample lists fewer than 150,000 clones; around 93% were seen once. The sequencing sample was made of blood. The source of these receptors is a man aged 18 to 29 in good health.

The rearrangement uses TRBV7-2 and TRBJ2-1; tentative D call: TRBD1 (6 bases). Trimming cost V 4 bases and J 0 bases, with 7 bases left between them. The CDR3 extends over 14 amino acids. Germline V gives CDR1 SGHTA, CDR2 FQGNSA. This CDR3 reads CASSSDSSYNEQFF. The CDR3 region has the DNA TGTGCCAGCAGCTCGGACAGCTCCTACAATGAGCAGTTCTTC.

The chain recombines TRBV5-5 with TRBJ1-2, with 7 bases aligning to TRBD1. V gave up 1 base and J gave up 3 bases; unmatched junction bases: 3. Germline assignment: CDR1 SGHKS and CDR2 YYEKEE (reference sequence). The CDR3 is made up of 14 amino acids. CDR3 DNA sequence: TGTGCCAGCAGCTTGTGGGGGACAGACTATGGCTACACCTTC. Encoded protein: CASSLWGTDYGYTF.

J is TRBJ2-7 and V is TRBV6-5; D is ambiguous. Germline-derived CDR1 and CDR2 are MNHEY and SVGAGI. The CDR3 loop spans 13 amino acids. V lost 8 bases and J 5 bases, leaving 16 bases between the germline ends. This CDR3 reads CASAPGRSDEQYF. The CDR3, as DNA: TGTGCCAGCGCCCCAGGCAGGTCGGACGAGCAGTACTTC.

The V gene is TRBV13, the J gene TRBJ1-2; 8 positions agree with TRBD1. The CDR3 runs to 15 residues. After removal of 5 bases from V and 2 bases from J, the junction contained 7 bases not matched to a gene. Germline V gene lookup returns CDR1 PRHDT and CDR2 FYEKMQ (reference sequence). CDR3 region: CASSPGQGVNYGYTF. DNA of the CDR3: TGTGCCAGCAGCCCCGGACAGGGAGTAAACTATGGCTACACCTTC.

This rearrangement joins TRBV19 to TRBJ1-5; D unclear. Germline lookup yields CDR1 LNHDA and CDR2 SQIVND (reference sequence). The V end lost 5 bases, the J end lost 2 bases, and 13 bases lay between the germline ends. The CDR3 covers 15 residues. The CDR3 region is CASSSPQLGNQPQHF. The CDR3, as DNA: TGTGCCAGTAGTTCCCCTCAATTAGGCAATCAGCCCCAGCATTTT.